These 26 T cell receptor beta chains were sequenced from one sample in a study of early T cells in non-severe SARS-CoV-2 infection. TCRdb re-analysed the 5' RACE reads in MiXCR, keeping a single row per CDR3 protein. The repertoire holds some 40,000 distinct CDR3 sequences, with 9.5% to 15% as singletons. The sequenced material came from whole blood. The receptors were gathered from an adult who was a healthcare worker with PCR-confirmed SARS-CoV-2 infection or an uninfected control (not recorded which).

The sample holds many counts of this clonotype. The rearrangement links TRBV24-1 to TRBJ2-3, with D maybe TRBD1 (5 bases). Germline lookup yields CDR1 KGHDR and CDR2 SFDVKD. With 9 bases removed from V and 4 bases from J, the gap between germline ends came to 13 bases. The CDR3 consists of 13 residues. The CDR3 is CATQGFWSDTQYF. In DNA, the CDR3 is TGTGCCACCCAGGGATTTTGGTCAGATACGCAGTATTTT.

The rearrangement links TRBV7-2 to TRBJ1-6, with D hard to call. Germline CDR1 is SGHTA and CDR2 is FQGNSA. Trimming left V 8 bases short and J 4 bases short, with 21 bases between. The CDR3 totals 17 residues. The CDR3 nucleotides read TGTGCCAGCTCGTGGACCGCTACGCCCACATATAATTCACCCCTCCACTTT. Its protein product is CASSWTATPTYNSPLHF.

In nucleotides, the CDR3 is TGTGCCAGCAGTTTGAATGCTGGAAACACCATATATTTT. It yields the protein CASSLNAGNTIYF. V is TRBV12-3 or TRBV12-4 and J is TRBJ1-3; the D is unclear. The ends were cut back, 3 bases at V and 2 bases at J, with 5 bases in the middle. This CDR3 has 13 residues.

Ten or more counts support this clonotype. V and J are TRBV29-1 and TRBJ2-7, with 8 bases that match TRBD2. Germline CDR1 SQVTM, CDR2 ANQGSEA. After removal of 6 bases from V and 2 bases from J, the junction contained 9 bases not matched to a gene. The CDR3 runs 14 residues. CDR3 DNA sequence: TGCAGCGTCGGCCCTACTAGCGGACCCTACGAGCAGTACTTC. This gives the protein CSVGPTSGPYEQYF.

This clonotype was seen more than once but under ten times. The junction shows a germline mismatch at one end, possibly a read error. This chain links TRBV5-6 with TRBJ2-7; 7 nucleotides line up with TRBD1. CDR1 and CDR2 (germline): SGHDT, YYEEEE. The CDR3 is 12 amino acids. The CDR3 loop reads CASSFPGQIIDF. As DNA, the CDR3 is TGTGCCAGCAGCTTCCCGGGACAGATAATCGACTTC.

This clonotype was counted at least ten times. The V gene is TRBV21-1, the J gene TRBJ1-3; the DNA was not compared with TRBD1, the D call given in the table. TRBV21-1 is tagged as a pseudogene. The CDR3 loop spans 18 amino acids. The CDR3: CASSKEGRQSRSGNTIYF. The CDR3 nucleotides read TGTGCCAGCAGCAAAGAGGGGCGGCAGTCGCGCTCTGGAAACACCATATATTTT.

The sample holds many counts of this clonotype. In DNA form, the CDR3 reads TGTGCCAGCAGTTTCCAGGGCTCCGGAAACACCATATATTTT. Translation gives CASSFQGSGNTIYF. This chain joins TRBV28 and TRBJ1-3; D is perhaps TRBD1 (5 bases). The CDR3 covers 14 residues. CDR1 MDHEN and CDR2 SYDVKM come from the germline V gene. Trimming removed 3 bases at V and 4 bases at J, with 10 bases between.

This clonotype was counted a few times. This chain uses TRBV7-2 with TRBJ2-7, with 8 bases identical to TRBD1. Germline CDR1 SGHTA, CDR2 FQGNSA. This CDR3 has 11 residues. The V and J ends lost 7 bases and 6 bases, in that order; junction bases with no gene match: 2. This CDR3 is CASTTGGEQYF. CDR3 nucleotides: TGTGCCAGCACCACAGGGGGCGAGCAGTACTTC.

This clonotype was recorded only once. A much bigger clone sits one base away, suggesting this may be a read error. The gene calls are TRBV2 and TRBJ2-3; D not resolved. Per the germline V gene, CDR1 is SNHLY and CDR2 is FYNNEI. V was trimmed by 6 bases and J by 6 bases, leaving 16 bases between them. CDR3 length: 14 residues. CDR3 in DNA: TGTGCCAGCAGAGATAACTCGCCCCCGGATACGCAGTATTTT. The encoded protein is CASRDNSPPDTQYF.

This clonotype appeared a single time. V and J are TRBV12-3 or TRBV12-4 and TRBJ1-6; D remains ambiguous. V was pared by 5 bases and J by 3 bases, with 14 bases between. The CDR3 runs 16 residues. The CDR3 nucleotides read TGTGCCAGCAGTCCCACCCGACAAGGCTATAATTCACCCCTCCACTTT. Translating it yields CASSPTRQGYNSPLHF.

This clonotype appeared many times. The V and J genes are TRBV5-5 and TRBJ1-3, with unresolved D. CDR1 and CDR2 (germline): SGHKS, YYEKEE (reference sequence). The CDR3 length is 15 residues. V was pared by 3 bases and J by 0 bases, with 10 bases between. DNA for the CDR3: TGTGCCAGCAGCTCGGAGGCAAACTCTGGAAACACCATATATTTT. Encoded protein: CASSSEANSGNTIYF.

J is TRBJ2-5 and V is TRBV5-1; 9 bases line up with TRBD2. V shed 0 bases, J shed 3 bases, and the junction held 6 bases outside the gene matches. Germline-derived CDR1 and CDR2 are SGHRS and YFSETQ. CDR3 length: 16 residues. The CDR3 coding sequence is TGCGCCAGCAGCTTGGAGGGGGCTAGCGGGAAAGAGACCCAGTACTTC. This encodes CASSLEGASGKETQYF. Looking up the rest from reference TRBV5-1 and TRBJ2-5 gives the full variable domain: KAGVTQTPRYLIKTRGQQVTLSCSPISGHRSVSWYQQTPGQGLQFLFEYFSETQRNKGNFPGRFSGRQFSNSRSEMNVSTLELGDSALYLCASSLEGASGKETQYFGPGTRLLVL.

The chain is built from TRBV20-1 and TRBJ2-1; D gene uncertain. Germline CDR1 DFQATT, CDR2 SNEGSKA (reference sequence). V lost 0 bases, J lost 9 bases, and 12 bases lay in between. This CDR3 is built from 13 residues. In nucleotides, the CDR3 is TGCAGTGCTAGAGATGCGGTCCAGGTTGAGCAGTTCTTC. Translation gives CSARDAVQVEQFF.

This clonotype was picked up many times. The chain links TRBV7-6 to TRBJ2-5; D might be TRBD1 or TRBD2, each matching 5 bases. The CDR3 sequence is 17 residues long. The V end lost 5 bases, the J end lost 4 bases, and 23 bases lay between the germline ends. Germline CDR1 is SGHVS and CDR2 is FNYEAQ. The CDR3 loop reads CASSRTTTWGLGETQYF. The CDR3 coding sequence is TGTGCCAGCAGCCGAACTACCACTTGGGGGTTGGGAGAGACCCAGTACTTC.

This clonotype has ten or more counts. The chain links TRBV27 to TRBJ2-7; TRBD2 aligns across 9 bases. This CDR3 is built from 14 residues. Germline values: CDR1 MNHEY, CDR2 SMNVEV (reference sequence). With V trimmed by 3 bases and J by 3 bases, 3 bases remained unmatched. CDR3 amino acids: CASSFIAGVYEQYF. In nucleotides, the CDR3 is TGTGCCAGCAGTTTCATAGCGGGAGTCTACGAGCAGTACTTC.

This clonotype was detected many times. J is TRBJ1-3 and V is TRBV29-1; D is uncertain. This CDR3 region has 13 residues. The V and J ends lost 7 bases and 0 bases respectively, with 10 bases between them. Germline values: CDR1 SQVTM, CDR2 ANQGSEA. This chain's CDR3 is CSAFEGSGNTIYF. CDR3 bases: TGCAGCGCCTTTGAGGGCTCTGGAAACACCATATATTTT.

The chain employs TRBV20-1 and TRBJ1-4; D gene ambiguous. The CDR3 has 10 amino acids. V was trimmed by 7 bases and J by 10 bases, leaving 10 bases between them. The V gene's germline CDR1 is DFQATT and CDR2 SNEGSKA (reference sequence). The CDR3 DNA is TGCAGTGTCCCGGATGGAAAACTGTTTTTT. As protein: CSVPDGKLFF.

This chain links TRBV5-4 with TRBJ1-2; 8 bases are a match to TRBD1. Germline CDR1 and CDR2: SGHNT and YYREEE (reference sequence). V shed 4 bases and J 2 bases; nucleotides not matched to a gene: 7. The CDR3 contains 15 residues. The CDR3 region has the DNA TGTGCCAGCAGCGCCGGGACAGGAGTAAACTATGGCTACACCTTC. It specifies CASSAGTGVNYGYTF.

This clonotype has at least ten counts. This sequence joins TRBV28 and TRBJ2-7; D remains ambiguous. This CDR3 has 12 amino acids. V shed 6 bases and J shed 5 bases, with 11 bases lying between them. The germline V gene has CDR1 MDHEN and CDR2 SYDVKM. Here the CDR3 reads CASSLSINEQYF. CDR3 DNA sequence: TGTGCCAGCAGCCTGTCGATCAACGAGCAGTACTTC. Combining the CDR3 with reference TRBV28 and TRBJ2-7 gives the whole variable domain DVKVTQSSRYLVKRTGEKVFLECVQDMDHENMFWYRQDPGLGLRLIYFSYDVKMKEKGDIPEGYSVSREKKERFSLILESASTNQTSMYLCASSLSINEQYFGPGTRLTVT.

With regard to this clonotype: This sequence may be a read error, since a much larger clone differs from it by one base. This chain connects TRBV11-2 to TRBJ2-3, with 7 bases lining up with TRBD2. The CDR3 length is 14 residues. Germline V gives CDR1 SGHAT, CDR2 FQNNGV. This chain's CDR3 is CASKVGGSKDTQYF. CDR3 DNA: TGTGCCAGCAAGGTGGGGGGGAGCAAAGATACGCAGTATTTT.

This clonotype was counted many times. The V call is TRBV7-9, the J call TRBJ2-6; D gene unclear. The CDR3 length is 16 residues. The germline V gene encodes CDR1 SEHNR and CDR2 FQNEAQ (reference sequence). V was cut by 0 bases and J by 0 bases, with 6 bases left in between. The CDR3 bases are TGTGCCAGCAGCTTAGCCACGCCCTCTGGGGCCAACGTCCTGACTTTC. Its protein is CASSLATPSGANVLTF. Looking up the rest from reference TRBV7-9 and TRBJ2-6 gives the full variable domain: DTGVSQNPRHKITKRGQNVTFRCDPISEHNRLYWYRQTLGQGPEFLTYFQNEAQLEKSRLLSDRFSAERPKGSFSTLEIQRTEQGDSAMYLCASSLATPSGANVLTFGAGSRLTVL.

This chain links TRBV18 with TRBJ1-1; D is undetermined. There are 15 residues in the CDR3. V lost 2 bases and J lost 0, with 10 bases in between. Germline V gives CDR1 KGHSH, CDR2 LQKENI. CDR3 in DNA: TGTGCCAGCTCACCAGAGTCCAGAATGAACACTGAAGCTTTCTTT. Amino acids: CASSPESRMNTEAFF.

This clonotype was detected only a few times. This sequence joins TRBV7-9 and TRBJ2-7; D is ambiguous. Germline lookup yields CDR1 SEHNR and CDR2 FQNEAQ (reference sequence). V shed 2 bases and J shed 2 bases, with 16 bases lying between them. The CDR3 extends over 16 amino acids. CDR3 DNA: TGTGCCAGCAGCTTACGGGTATCCCCTGGCCCCTACGAGCAGTACTTC. Translating gives CASSLRVSPGPYEQYF. The variable domain in full, with the rest retrieved from reference TRBV7-9 and TRBJ2-7, is DTGVSQNPRHKITKRGQNVTFRCDPISEHNRLYWYRQTLGQGPEFLTYFQNEAQLEKSRLLSDRFSAERPKGSFSTLEIQRTEQGDSAMYLCASSLRVSPGPYEQYFGPGTRLTVT.

In this sample, this clonotype turned up a few times. The chain uses TRBV29-1 and TRBJ2-3; D remains unclear. In germline, CDR1 is SQVTM, CDR2 ANQGSEA. The ends were cut back, 2 bases at V and 10 bases at J, with 7 bases in the middle. CDR3 length: 10 residues. CDR3 sequence: CSVEKRAQYF. Written as DNA, the CDR3 is TGCAGCGTTGAAAAAAGGGCGCAGTATTTT.

A single count supports this clonotype. The chain links TRBV5-6 to TRBJ2-3, with D hard to call. The CDR3 contains 15 residues. Germline V CDR1 and CDR2: SGHDT, YYEEEE. With 2 bases removed from V and 3 bases from J, the gap between germline ends came to 13 bases. The CDR3: CASSFERPATDTQYF. In DNA, the CDR3 is TGTGCCAGCAGCTTTGAGAGGCCCGCGACAGATACGCAGTATTTT.

This clonotype showed up just a few times. The chain employs TRBV6-2 or TRBV6-3 and TRBJ1-1, with TRBD1 matching over 7 bases. CDR3 length: 12 amino acids. Germline trimming cut 4 bases from V and 7 bases from J; bases unmatched to any gene: 3. Germline CDR1 and CDR2: MNHEY and SVGEGT. CDR3 loop: CASSWDSLEAFF. CDR3 nucleotides: TGTGCCAGCAGTTGGGACAGCCTTGAAGCTTTCTTT.